The rows below give T cell receptor beta chains drawn from one sample of a study of blood T cell repertoires in COVID-19. Repertoires were generated with immunoSEQ multiplex PCR, while TCRdb's copy carries only in-frame clones and drops some. Here the sample spans about 200,000 clones, roughly 82% being singletons. The sequencing sample was made of PBMCs or T cells enriched from blood (not recorded which). These receptors originate from an older woman with acute COVID-19. The CDR3 runs from the conserved cysteine through the conserved F or W. The D gene is left open where the match is weak. Clone size is shown for a subset of rows, as once, few, many or a class of expanded clone.

D,size,V,J,DNA,CDR3
NA,few,TRBV19,TRBJ2-3,TGTGCCAGTAGTTCTGAGGACACGAGCACAGATACGCAGTATTTT,CASSSEDTSTDTQYF
NA,NA,TRBV20-1,TRBJ2-5,TGCAGTGCTAGAGACCGCAGGGCCCAGTACTTC,CSARDRRAQYF
NA,NA,TRBV29-1,TRBJ2-2,TGCAGCGTTAATAGGGGGAACACCGGGGAGCTGTTTTTT,CSVNRGNTGELFF
TRBD1,NA,TRBV19,TRBJ2-1,TGTGCCAGTAGTCCTGGCGGGACAGGGGTCAACAATGAGCAGTTCTTC,CASSPGGTGVNNEQFF
NA,NA,TRBV12-3/TRBV12-4,TRBJ1-2,TGTGCCAGCACCGCGGTTCAGTCCTATGGCTACACCTTC,CASTAVQSYGYTF
TRBD2,once,TRBV5-1,TRBJ2-1,TGCGCCAGCAGCTTGGGAGGGACTAGCAAGTACAATGAGCAGTTCTTC,CASSLGGTSKYNEQFF
TRBD2,NA,TRBV24-1,TRBJ2-3,TGTGCCACCAGTGACCTTAGCGGGAGAGGGCCAGATACGCAGTATTTT,CATSDLSGRGPDTQYF
TRBD1,NA,TRBV9,TRBJ2-1,TGTGCCAGCAGCGCCGGACAGGGAAAGGGGAATGAGCAGTTCTTC,CASSAGQGKGNEQFF
NA,NA,TRBV10-3,TRBJ1-4,TGTGCCGTAGGAAGGGGGGGTGCAACTAATGAAAAACTGTTTTTT,CAVGRGGATNEKLFF
NA,NA,TRBV19,TRBJ1-2,TGTGCCAGTAGCTTTTTGAGGAACTATGGCTACACCTTC,CASSFLRNYGYTF
NA,NA,TRBV28,TRBJ2-1,TGTGCCAGCACGTCCGGGGGATCAATCAACAATGAGCAGTTCTTC,CASTSGGSINNEQFF
TRBD1,NA,TRBV5-1,TRBJ1-1,TGCGCCAGCAGCACCGGACAGGGGGGGGCTGAAGCTTTCTTT,CASSTGQGGAEAFF
NA,NA,TRBV4-2,TRBJ2-2,TGTGCCAGCAGCCAAGGGCTCCTGGCCGGGGAGCTGTTTTTT,CASSQGLLAGELFF
TRBD1,NA,TRBV11-3,TRBJ2-2,TGTGCCAGCAGCTTAGAGGGACAGAATTACGCGAACACCGGGGAGCTGTTTTTT,CASSLEGQNYANTGELFF
TRBD2,NA,TRBV29-1,TRBJ2-1,TGCAGCCTTCTGGGGGCGGGAGGGAGAAATGAGCAGTTCTTC,CSLLGAGGRNEQFF
NA,few,TRBV14,TRBJ2-7,TGTGCCAGTAGCGCAGGTGTGCGGGTATCCTACGAGCAGTACTTC,CASSAGVRVSYEQYF
TRBD2,NA,TRBV24-1,TRBJ2-3,TGTGCCACCAGTGATTTCAGCGGGGGGGCGAATACGCAGTATTTT,CATSDFSGGANTQYF
TRBD1,NA,TRBV6-6,TRBJ1-2,TGTGCCAGCAGTCTTTTGGACAGGGGGCAAGGCTACACCTTC,CASSLLDRGQGYTF
TRBD2,NA,TRBV19,TRBJ2-1,TGTGCCGGCGGGGGCTCCGGGACTAGCGGGAACAATGAGCAGTTCTTC,CAGGGSGTSGNNEQFF
TRBD1,NA,TRBV4-3,TRBJ1-1,TGCGCCAGCAGCCTACCGGGACAGGGCACTGAAGCTTTCTTT,CASSLPGQGTEAFF
TRBD2,NA,TRBV7-9,TRBJ2-1,TGTGCCAGCAGATTACTAGCGGATGAGCAGTTCTTC,CASRLLADEQFF
TRBD1,NA,TRBV6-2/TRBV6-3,TRBJ1-2,TGTGCCAGCAGTTACTCGAGTCGAAGGGGGCGCGTCAATGGCTACACCTTC,CASSYSSRRGRVNGYTF
TRBD1,NA,TRBV18,TRBJ1-1,TGTGCCAGCTCACCAAAAGGACAGGGAGAAACTGAAGCTTTCTTT,CASSPKGQGETEAFF
NA,once,TRBV11-2,TRBJ2-7,TGTGCCAGCAGCCCCATCGGCTCCTACGAGCAGTACTTC,CASSPIGSYEQYF
NA,many,TRBV5-1,TRBJ2-1,TGCGCCACCCGGGGGGCCAATGAGCAGTTCTTC,CATRGANEQFF
NA,NA,TRBV7-6,TRBJ2-3,TGTGCCAGCAGCTTAGGGACTGGGAATACGCAGTATTTT,CASSLGTGNTQYF
NA,NA,TRBV11-3,TRBJ2-5,TGTGCCAGCAGCCGAGGGGCAGCGGGAGGGACAGGGGGGACCCAGTACTTC,CASSRGAAGGTGGTQYF
TRBD1,few,TRBV3-1/TRBV3-2,TRBJ1-3,TGTGCCAGCAGCCCGGGACAGTTTTGCTCTGGAAACACCATATATTTT,CASSPGQFCSGNTIYF
TRBD2,NA,TRBV14,TRBJ2-1,TGTGCCAGCAGCCACTATAGCGGGAGCTCCTACAATGAGCAGTTCTTC,CASSHYSGSSYNEQFF
NA,NA,TRBV11-3,TRBJ2-1,TGTGCCAGCAGCTCAACCTACAGCAGCCTTTACAATGAGCAGTTCTTC,CASSSTYSSLYNEQFF
NA,NA,TRBV11-2,TRBJ2-2,TGTGCCAGCAGCTTAATACGGGGATCCGGCACCGGGGAGCTGTTTTTT,CASSLIRGSGTGELFF
TRBD1,NA,TRBV19,TRBJ1-6,TGTGCCTCGAGGGGACAGGGTACGTCACCCCTCCACTTT,CASRGQGTSPLHF
NA,NA,TRBV7-2,TRBJ1-1,TGTGCCAGCAGCCGGATTGACTTCAAAACTGAAGCTTTCTTT,CASSRIDFKTEAFF
TRBD1,NA,TRBV5-4,TRBJ2-4,TGTGCCAGCAGCTTGGGAGGACAGGCCCAAAACATTCAGTACTTC,CASSLGGQAQNIQYF